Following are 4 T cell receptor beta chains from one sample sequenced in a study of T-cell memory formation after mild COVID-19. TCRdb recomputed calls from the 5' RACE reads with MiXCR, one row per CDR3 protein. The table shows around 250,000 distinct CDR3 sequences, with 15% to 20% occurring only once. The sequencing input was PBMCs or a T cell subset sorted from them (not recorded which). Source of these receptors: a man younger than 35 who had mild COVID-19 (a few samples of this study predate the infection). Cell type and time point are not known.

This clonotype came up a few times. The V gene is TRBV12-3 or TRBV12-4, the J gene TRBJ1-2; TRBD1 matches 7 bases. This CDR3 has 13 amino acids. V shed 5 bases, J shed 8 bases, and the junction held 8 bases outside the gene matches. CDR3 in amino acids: CASSEDRPSGYTF. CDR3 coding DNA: TGTGCCAGCAGTGAGGACAGGCCGTCGGGCTACACCTTC.

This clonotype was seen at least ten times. Here the CDR3 DNA reads TGTGCCAGCAGCCTCCGACTAGCGGGTCTCGGAGAGACCCAGTACTTC. This translates into CASSLRLAGLGETQYF. The genes are TRBV7-2 and TRBJ2-5; 10 bases agree with TRBD2. CDR3 size: 16 residues. CDR1 SGHTA and CDR2 FQGNSA come from the germline V gene. V shed 5 bases and J 4 bases; nucleotides not matched to a gene: 10. The whole variable domain, remainder taken from reference TRBV7-2 and TRBJ2-5, is GAGVSQSPSNKVTEKGKDVELRCDPISGHTALYWYRQSLGQGLEFLIYFQGNSAPDKSGLPSDRFSAERTGGSVSTLTIQRTQQEDSAVYLCASSLRLAGLGETQYFGPGTRLLVL.

The CDR3 DNA is TGCAGTGCTGCGCGAGCCAATGAGCAGTTCTTC. Encoded protein: CSAARANEQFF. This chain uses TRBV20-1 with TRBJ2-1; unclear D gene. Trimming removed 5 bases at V and 6 bases at J, with 8 bases between. Germline V lookup: CDR1 DFQATT, CDR2 SNEGSKA (reference sequence). CDR3 length equals 11 residues.

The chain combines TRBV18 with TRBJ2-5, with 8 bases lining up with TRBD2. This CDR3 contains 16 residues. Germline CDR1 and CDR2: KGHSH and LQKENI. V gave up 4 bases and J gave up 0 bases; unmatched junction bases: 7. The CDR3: CASSLQRGRDQETQYF. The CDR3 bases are TGTGCCAGCTCACTTCAGCGGGGGAGGGACCAAGAGACCCAGTACTTC.